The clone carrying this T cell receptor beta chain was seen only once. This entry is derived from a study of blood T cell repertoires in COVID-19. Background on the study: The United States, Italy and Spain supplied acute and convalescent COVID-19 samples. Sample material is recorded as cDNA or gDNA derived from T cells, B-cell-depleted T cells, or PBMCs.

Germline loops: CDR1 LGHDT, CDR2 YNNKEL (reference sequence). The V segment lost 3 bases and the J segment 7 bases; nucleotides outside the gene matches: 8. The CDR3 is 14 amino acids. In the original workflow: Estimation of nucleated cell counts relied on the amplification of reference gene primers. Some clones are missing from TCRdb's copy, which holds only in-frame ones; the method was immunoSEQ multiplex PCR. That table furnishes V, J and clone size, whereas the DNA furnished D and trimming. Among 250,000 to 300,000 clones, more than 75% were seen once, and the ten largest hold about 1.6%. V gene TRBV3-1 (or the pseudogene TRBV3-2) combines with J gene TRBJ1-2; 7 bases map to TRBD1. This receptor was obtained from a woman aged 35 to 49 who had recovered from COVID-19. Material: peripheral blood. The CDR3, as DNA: TGTGCCAGCAGCCAGGCTACAGGGGAGCGTGGCTACACCTTC. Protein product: CASSQATGERGYTF.